A single sample is the source of the 5 T cell receptor beta chains below, sequenced in a study of glioma-infiltrating T cells (dated by TCRdb to 2016 to 2018). TCRdb shows the sequencer as Illumina MiSeq. The iRepertoire nested amplicon-rescue multiplex PCR (arm-PCR) platform was used to amplify TCR alpha and beta CDR3 regions from RNA. Using fastp at Q25 and MiXCR, TCRdb reprocessed the public reads and kept productive beta chains. When rows share a CDR3 protein, they turn into one entry using the most common DNA and genes. Within this sample are more than 300,000 distinct CDR3 sequences, with 41% of them counted one time only. Approximately 12% of the sample lies in the top ten. The sample taken for sequencing was glioma tissue, nonneoplastic brain tissue, or PBMCs (not recorded which). The receptors derive from a human donor with low-grade glioma or glioblastoma, undergoing nonglioma brain surgery, or in good health (not recorded which).

This clonotype was seen once. The conserved phenylalanine or tryptophan is not found at the CDR3 terminus, so this likely reflects a read error. This sequence joins TRBV6-1 and TRBJ2-7, with D unclear. With 4 bases removed from V and 1 base from J, the gap between germline ends came to 11 bases. From germline, CDR1 is MNHNS and CDR2 SASEGT. The CDR3 has 14 amino acids. CDR3 nucleotides: TGTGCCAGCAGTGTGGTTGCGGATTCCTACGAGCAGTACCTC. Protein: CASSVVADSYEQYL.

The table lists this clonotype with many counts. The chain employs TRBV24-1 and TRBJ2-1; 9 nucleotides line up with TRBD2. The CDR3 is made up of 16 amino acids. CDR1 is KGHDR and CDR2 is SFDVKD in the germline V gene. V shed 3 bases, J shed 4 bases, and the junction held 6 bases outside the gene matches. CDR3 nucleotide sequence: TGTGCCACCAGTGATCCCGGGACTAGCCGTTACAATGAGCAGTTCTTC. This encodes CATSDPGTSRYNEQFF.

The V and J genes are TRBV19 and TRBJ1-1; D ambiguous. From germline, CDR1 is LNHDA and CDR2 SQIVND (reference sequence). V was shortened by 6 bases and J by 6 bases, with 11 bases between the two germline ends. CDR3 length: 12 amino acids. The CDR3 here is CASRDGSPEAFF. For the CDR3, the DNA is TGTGCCAGTAGGGATGGGTCTCCTGAAGCTTTCTTT. Full variable domain (rest looked up from reference TRBV19 and TRBJ1-1): DGGITQSPKYLFRKEGQNVTLSCEQNLNHDAMYWYRQDPGQGLRLIYYSQIVNDFQKGDIAEGYSVSREKKESFPLTVTSAQKNPTAFYLCASRDGSPEAFFGQGTRLTVV.

Concerning this clonotype: A much larger clone lies one base from this, so it may be a read error. Because the CDR3 is missing its conserved closing phenylalanine or tryptophan, this is likely a read error. The chain recombines TRBV6-5 with TRBJ2-1; D is uncertain. V was pared by 1 base and J by 5 bases, with 9 bases between. CDR3 size: 14 residues. Per germline, CDR1 MNHEY and CDR2 SVGAGI. The CDR3 nucleotides are TGTGCCAGCAGTTACTTAGGGTGGAACAATGAGCAGTTCCTC. Translated: CASSYLGWNNEQFL.

To note about this clonotype: Since a much larger clone is just one base distant, this may be a read error. The chain carries TRBV27 and TRBJ2-3; 7 bases match TRBD2. Germline CDR1 and CDR2: MNHEY and SMNVEV (reference sequence). The CDR3 is 15 residues long. The V segment lost 2 bases and the J segment 2 bases; nucleotides outside the gene matches: 4. CDR3 sequence (DNA): TGTGCCAGCAGTTTAGGCGGGAGATACACAGATACGCAGTATTTT. As protein: CASSLGGRYTDTQYF.